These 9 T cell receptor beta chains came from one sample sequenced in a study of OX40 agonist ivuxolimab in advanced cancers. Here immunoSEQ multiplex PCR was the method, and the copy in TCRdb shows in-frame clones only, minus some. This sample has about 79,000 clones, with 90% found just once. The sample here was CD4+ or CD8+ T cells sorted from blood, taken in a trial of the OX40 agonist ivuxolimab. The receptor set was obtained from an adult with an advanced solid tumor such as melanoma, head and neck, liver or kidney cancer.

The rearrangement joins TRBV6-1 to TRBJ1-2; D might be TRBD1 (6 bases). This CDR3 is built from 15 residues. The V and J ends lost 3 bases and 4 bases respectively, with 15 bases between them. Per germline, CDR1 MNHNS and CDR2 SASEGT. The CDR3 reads CASSEGARNRYGYTF. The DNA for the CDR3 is TGTGCCAGCAGTGAGGGGGCTCGCAACCGCTATGGCTACACCTTC.

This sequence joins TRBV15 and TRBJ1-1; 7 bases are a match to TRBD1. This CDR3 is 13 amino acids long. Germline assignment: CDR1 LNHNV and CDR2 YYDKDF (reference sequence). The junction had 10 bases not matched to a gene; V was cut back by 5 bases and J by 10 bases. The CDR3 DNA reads TGTGCCACCAGCCTCAGCCAGGGGGGGAGAGCTTTCTTT. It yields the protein CATSLSQGGRAFF.

This CDR3 is CASSLAAGLTDTQYF. The CDR3 coding sequence is TGTGCCAGCAGCTTAGCGGCGGGGCTCACAGATACGCAGTATTTT. The chain joins TRBV7-9 to TRBJ2-3; weak D call: TRBD2 (6 bases). The CDR3 contains 15 residues. The germline CDR1 and CDR2 sequences are SEHNR and FQNEAQ (reference sequence). Trimming took off 0 bases at V and 2 bases at J, with 9 bases between the two ends.

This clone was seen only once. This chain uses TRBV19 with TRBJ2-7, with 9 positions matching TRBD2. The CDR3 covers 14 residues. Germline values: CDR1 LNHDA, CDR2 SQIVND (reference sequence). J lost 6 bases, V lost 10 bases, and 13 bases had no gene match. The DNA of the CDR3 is TGTGCCACCTCACCGACTAGCGGAGTTGGCGAGCAGTACTTC. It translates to CATSPTSGVGEQYF.

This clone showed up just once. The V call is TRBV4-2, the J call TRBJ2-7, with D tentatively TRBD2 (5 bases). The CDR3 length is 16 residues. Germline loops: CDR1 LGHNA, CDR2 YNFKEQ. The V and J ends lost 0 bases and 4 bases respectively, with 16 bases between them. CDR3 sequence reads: CASSQDGGSERYEQYF. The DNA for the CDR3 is TGTGCCAGCAGCCAAGATGGCGGGTCGGAAAGGTACGAGCAGTACTTC.

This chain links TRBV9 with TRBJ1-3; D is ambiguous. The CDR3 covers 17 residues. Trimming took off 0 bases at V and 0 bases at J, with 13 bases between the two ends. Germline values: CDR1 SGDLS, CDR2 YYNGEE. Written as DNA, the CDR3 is TGTGCCAGCAGCGTAGCGGGAAAGGGCCGCTCTGGAAACACCATATATTTT. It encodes CASSVAGKGRSGNTIYF.

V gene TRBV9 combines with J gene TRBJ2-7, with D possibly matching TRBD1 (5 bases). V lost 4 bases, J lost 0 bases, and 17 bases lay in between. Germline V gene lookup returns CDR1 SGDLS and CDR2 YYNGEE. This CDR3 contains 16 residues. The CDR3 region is CASSPSPHRTSYEQYF. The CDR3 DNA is TGTGCCAGCAGCCCATCCCCCCACAGGACCTCCTACGAGCAGTACTTC.

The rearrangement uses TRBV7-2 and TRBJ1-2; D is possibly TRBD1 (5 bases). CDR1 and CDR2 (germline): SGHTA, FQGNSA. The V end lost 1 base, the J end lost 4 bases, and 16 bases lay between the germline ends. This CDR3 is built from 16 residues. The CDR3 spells CASSLGGAGTSYGYTF. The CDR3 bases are TGTGCCAGCAGCTTAGGCGGAGCAGGGACTAGCTATGGCTACACCTTC.

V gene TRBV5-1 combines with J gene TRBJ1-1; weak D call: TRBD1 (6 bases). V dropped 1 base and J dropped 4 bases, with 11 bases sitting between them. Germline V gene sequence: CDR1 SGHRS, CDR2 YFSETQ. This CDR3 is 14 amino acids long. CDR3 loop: CASSLSQGSTEAFF. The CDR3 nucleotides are TGCGCCAGCAGCTTGTCCCAGGGGTCCACTGAAGCTTTCTTT.